These 32 T cell receptor beta chains were sequenced from one sample in a study of blood T cell repertoires in COVID-19. Sequencing was performed with immunoSEQ multiplex PCR; in TCRdb, only in-frame clones are kept and a portion is missing. The sample has more than 95,000 clones; roughly 90% are singletons. The sequenced material came from peripheral blood. The receptors here all came from a human donor in a cohort sampled during active COVID-19.

In its sample, this clone was seen once. This chain connects TRBV28 to TRBJ2-3; D unclear. Germline loops: CDR1 MDHEN, CDR2 SYDVKM. This CDR3 spans 13 amino acids. Between the trimmed V and J ends, which lost 2 bases and 4 bases, there was a span of 7 bases. The CDR3 is CASSLGPSDTQYF. Written as DNA, the CDR3 is TGTGCCAGCAGTTTAGGCCCTTCAGATACGCAGTATTTT.

The chain is built from TRBV28 and TRBJ1-2, with D unresolved. Trimming shortened V by 7 bases and J by 4 bases, and 16 bases separated the two germline ends. Germline values: CDR1 MDHEN, CDR2 SYDVKM. The CDR3 has 14 amino acids. The CDR3 coding sequence is TGTGCCAGCATCCTTACTAGGGAGGGCTATGGCTACACCTTC. Its protein is CASILTREGYGYTF.

This chain joins TRBV19 and TRBJ2-7; D is perhaps TRBD1 (6 bases). CDR3 size: 14 residues. The V end lost 5 bases, the J end lost 3 bases, and 14 bases lay between the germline ends. The V gene's germline CDR1 is LNHDA and CDR2 SQIVND (reference sequence). This CDR3 reads CASSAHARGYEQYF. The DNA for the CDR3 is TGTGCCAGTAGTGCTCACGCCAGGGGCTACGAGCAGTACTTC.

The rearrangement joins TRBV7-2 to TRBJ2-3; TRBD1 aligns across 11 bases. The V segment lost 5 bases and the J segment 6 bases; nucleotides outside the gene matches: 4. Germline values: CDR1 SGHTA, CDR2 FQGNSA. This CDR3 region has 14 residues. CDR3 amino acids: CASSRDRGLDTQYF. CDR3 nucleotide sequence: TGTGCCAGCAGCCGGGACAGGGGGTTGGATACGCAGTATTTT.

The genes are TRBV6-5 and TRBJ2-1; 7 nucleotides match TRBD1. In germline, CDR1 is MNHEY, CDR2 SVGAGI. With 0 bases clipped from V and 5 bases from J, the junction kept 7 bases outside the gene matches. The CDR3 has 16 amino acids. The CDR3, as DNA: TGTGCCAGCAGTTACTCAGCGACAGGGCCGAACAATGAGCAGTTCTTC. It specifies CASSYSATGPNNEQFF.

This chain uses TRBV27 with TRBJ2-3, with D possibly TRBD2 on 5 matching bases. The V end lost 5 bases, the J end lost 1 base, and 13 bases lay between the germline ends. The CDR3 extends over 15 amino acids. In germline, CDR1 is MNHEY, CDR2 SMNVEV (reference sequence). The CDR3 spells CASSPRSSGTDTQYF. Here the CDR3 DNA reads TGTGCCAGCAGTCCTAGGAGTAGCGGCACAGATACGCAGTATTTT.

V is TRBV30 and J is TRBJ1-2; 7 nucleotides align to TRBD1. CDR1 and CDR2 (germline): GTSNPN, SVGIG (reference sequence). Losses at the gene ends were 3 bases for V and 4 bases for J; bases not matched to a gene: 17. The CDR3 covers 17 residues. The CDR3 region is CAWRSTGTDYGLYGYTF. Here the CDR3 DNA reads TGTGCCTGGAGGAGTACAGGGACAGACTATGGGCTCTATGGCTACACCTTC.

The chain uses TRBV11-2 and TRBJ2-7; TRBD1 matches at 8 bases. Trimming at V came to 6 bases and at J to 5 bases, leaving 15 bases not matched to a gene. CDR1 SGHAT and CDR2 FQNNGV come from the germline V gene. The CDR3 covers 16 residues. For the CDR3, the DNA is TGTGCCAGCAGTTATGCGTATGCGGACAGGGTCCACGAGCAGTACTTC. Its protein product is CASSYAYADRVHEQYF.

V usage is TRBV6-1 and J usage is TRBJ2-7; D not certain. This CDR3 has 14 residues. V was shortened by 3 bases and J by 2 bases, with 11 bases between the two germline ends. Germline loops: CDR1 MNHNS, CDR2 SASEGT. CDR3: CASSDQQLTYEQYF. The CDR3 DNA reads TGTGCCAGCAGTGATCAACAGTTAACCTACGAGCAGTACTTC.

V is TRBV28 and J is TRBJ1-3, with 7 bases matching TRBD1. The V gene end was trimmed by 4 bases and the J gene end by 1 base; junction bases not matched to a gene: 10. Germline CDR1 and CDR2: MDHEN and SYDVKM. This CDR3 comprises 17 residues. The CDR3, as DNA: TGTGCCAGCAGTTCCCTGGGTCCGACAGGGTCTGGAAACACCATATATTTT. Translation: CASSSLGPTGSGNTIYF.

The V gene is TRBV7-9, the J gene TRBJ1-1, with 8 bases matching TRBD1. The germline V gene has CDR1 SEHNR and CDR2 FQNEAQ (reference sequence). The CDR3 is 15 residues long. Trimming cost V 0 bases and J 5 bases; bases outside gene matches: 5. The CDR3 loop is CASSLAQGASTEAFF. The CDR3, as DNA: TGTGCCAGCAGCTTAGCTCAGGGGGCGAGTACTGAAGCTTTCTTT.

V is TRBV7-9 and J is TRBJ2-7, with D uncertain. Germline V gene lookup returns CDR1 SEHNR and CDR2 FQNEAQ (reference sequence). Trimming took 0 bases from V and 2 from J, leaving 14 bases between them. CDR3 size: 16 residues. In DNA form, the CDR3 reads TGTGCCAGCAGCTTAGCGCAAAACAGCAAAACCTACGAGCAGTACTTC. This gives the protein CASSLAQNSKTYEQYF.

The rearrangement joins TRBV10-3 to TRBJ2-3, with 7 bases that match TRBD2. The CDR3 totals 19 residues. CDR1 is ENHRY, CDR2 SYGVKD, per germline. The junction had 14 bases not matched to a gene; V was cut back by 0 bases and J by 2 bases. The CDR3 DNA reads as TGTGCCATCAGTGAGTCGAGTTCCCCTCTAGCGGTTCTCACAGATACGCAGTATTTT. Residues: CAISESSSPLAVLTDTQYF.

To note about this clone: The sample contains more than one DNA sequence encoding this CDR3. The genes are TRBV19 and TRBJ2-5; 8 bases are shared with TRBD2. V gave up 6 bases and J gave up 5 bases; unmatched junction bases: 5. Germline V gene sequence: CDR1 LNHDA, CDR2 SQIVND (reference sequence). This CDR3 region has 13 residues. The CDR3 DNA follows: TGTGCCAGTAGGCTAGCGGGCGGGGAGACCCAGTACTTC. It translates to CASRLAGGETQYF.

This sequence joins TRBV7-9 and TRBJ1-6, with 11 bases lining up with TRBD1. Germline V lookup: CDR1 SEHNR, CDR2 FQNEAQ (reference sequence). The CDR3 is 14 residues long. V shed 5 bases, J shed 10 bases, and the junction held 4 bases outside the gene matches. The DNA of the CDR3 is TGTGCCAGCAGCACCGGGACAGGGGGATCACCCCTCCACTTT. Protein: CASSTGTGGSPLHF.

The chain joins TRBV19 to TRBJ2-4; D perhaps matches TRBD2 (5 bases). The CDR3 is 12 amino acids. CDR1 is LNHDA, CDR2 SQIVND, per germline (reference sequence). V lost 2 bases and J 8 bases, leaving 7 bases between the germline ends. Here the CDR3 reads CASSISGDIQYF. The CDR3 nucleotides are TGTGCCAGTAGTATATCCGGGGACATTCAGTACTTC.

This clone has only one observation. This chain uses TRBV19 with TRBJ1-5, with 8 bases identical to TRBD1. Unmatched junction bases numbered 11, after V lost 7 bases and J lost 6 bases. The germline V gene encodes CDR1 LNHDA and CDR2 SQIVND (reference sequence). The CDR3 is 15 residues long. This chain's CDR3 is CASTGTGFSGQPQHF. Written as DNA, the CDR3 is TGTGCCAGTACCGGGACAGGTTTCAGCGGTCAGCCCCAGCATTTT. Full variable domain (missing parts from reference TRBV19 and TRBJ1-5): DGGITQSPKYLFRKEGQNVTLSCEQNLNHDAMYWYRQDPGQGLRLIYYSQIVNDFQKGDIAEGYSVSREKKESFPLTVTSAQKNPTAFYLCASTGTGFSGQPQHFGDGTRLSIL.

The chain combines TRBV7-9 with TRBJ2-1, with 8 bases that match TRBD2. The V gene end was trimmed by 6 bases and the J gene end by 8 bases; junction bases not matched to a gene: 12. CDR3 size: 15 residues. The germline V gene encodes CDR1 SEHNR and CDR2 FQNEAQ (reference sequence). For the CDR3, the DNA is TGTGCCAGCAGGGGTGAGCGGGAGACCAAGGATGAGCAGTTCTTC. This translates into CASRGERETKDEQFF.

The CDR3 sequence: CASRGPGQETQYF. In DNA, the CDR3 is TGTGCCAGTCGAGGGCCGGGACAAGAGACCCAGTACTTC. The V gene is TRBV28, the J gene TRBJ2-5; D may be TRBD2 (5 bases). Germline loops: CDR1 MDHEN, CDR2 SYDVKM. This CDR3 region has 13 residues. The V end lost 9 bases, the J end lost 2 bases, and 13 bases lay between the germline ends.

This rearrangement joins TRBV7-9 to TRBJ2-2; possible D gene TRBD1, 7 bases. The germline V and J ends were trimmed by 1 base and 5 bases, with 11 bases remaining between them. This CDR3 region has 15 residues. Germline CDR1 reads SEHNR; CDR2 reads FQNEAQ (reference sequence). CDR3 amino acids: CASSLGQGGTGELFF. CDR3 sequence (DNA): TGTGCCAGCAGCTTAGGACAGGGAGGAACCGGGGAGCTGTTTTTT.

V and J are TRBV28 and TRBJ1-1; D is uncertain. The CDR3 is 13 amino acids. The germline CDR1 and CDR2 sequences are MDHEN and SYDVKM. V lost 6 bases to trimming and J lost 3 bases, with 11 bases between them. CDR3 loop: CASSLFGDTEAFF. Here the CDR3 DNA reads TGTGCCAGCAGCCTGTTCGGGGACACTGAAGCTTTCTTT.

The gene calls are TRBV12-3 or TRBV12-4 and TRBJ1-2, with D possibly TRBD1 on 5 matching bases. V shed 3 bases and J shed 3 bases, with 8 bases lying between them. The CDR3 covers 13 residues. The CDR3 DNA reads TGTGCCAGCAGTTTGGGGGGTCACTATGGCTACACCTTC. Translation gives CASSLGGHYGYTF.

This clone was found a few times. This rearrangement joins TRBV7-8 to TRBJ1-2; D perhaps matches TRBD1 (6 bases). From germline, CDR1 is SGHVS and CDR2 FQNEAQ. The V gene lost 5 bases and the J gene lost 5 bases, with 9 bases spanning the gap. CDR3 length: 12 residues. CDR3 region: CASSTGQYGYTF. The CDR3 DNA reads as TGTGCCAGCAGCACAGGACAGTATGGCTACACCTTC.

This clone was counted once. The V and J genes are TRBV19 and TRBJ2-7, with D perhaps matching TRBD2 (5 bases). Trimming stripped 3 bases from V and 4 bases from J, with 13 bases between. Germline V gives CDR1 LNHDA, CDR2 SQIVND (reference sequence). The CDR3 is 14 residues long. The CDR3 loop is CASSMFLEGYEQYF. CDR3 DNA: TGTGCCAGTAGTATGTTCCTCGAGGGTTACGAGCAGTACTTC.

The chain recombines TRBV21-1 with TRBJ1-1; the table's TRBD1 call for D was not verified on the DNA. TRBV21-1 is an annotated pseudogene. CDR3 length equals 15 residues. CDR3 DNA: TGTGCCAGCAGCAGGGACAGGGGAAGAGGTACTGAAGCTTTCTTT. It codes for CASSRDRGRGTEAFF.

This clone showed up just once. The chain couples TRBV20-1 to TRBJ1-5; 10 positions agree with TRBD1. The V and J ends lost 3 bases and 0 bases, in that order; junction bases with no gene match: 8. The CDR3 totals 17 residues. Germline V CDR1 and CDR2: DFQATT, SNEGSKA (reference sequence). The CDR3 DNA follows: TGCAGTGCTAGTATAGGGACAGGGGCTTATAGCAATCAGCCCCAGCATTTT. Residues: CSASIGTGAYSNQPQHF.

The V and J genes are TRBV6-4 and TRBJ2-3; TRBD1 agrees at 9 bases. Germline CDR1 reads MRHNA; CDR2 reads SNTAGT. The CDR3 covers 14 residues. The trim removed 2 bases at V and 4 bases at J, leaving 1 base unmatched. Written as DNA, the CDR3 is TGTGCCAGCAGTGACGGGACAGGGTCAGATACGCAGTATTTT. This gives the protein CASSDGTGSDTQYF.

The rearrangement joins TRBV7-2 to TRBJ2-1; D not resolved. Germline V gene lookup returns CDR1 SGHTA and CDR2 FQGNSA. CDR3 length: 10 amino acids. V lost 10 bases and J 4 bases, leaving 5 bases between the germline ends. The CDR3 coding sequence is TGTGCCAACGGTTACAATGAGCAGTTCTTC. This translates into CANGYNEQFF.

V and J are TRBV6-2 or TRBV6-3 and TRBJ2-7, with D unresolved. CDR3 length: 13 residues. The germline gives CDR1 MNHEY, CDR2 SVGEGT. The ends were cut back, 2 bases at V and 3 bases at J, with 8 bases in the middle. CDR3 DNA sequence: TGTGCCAGCAGTTACGTCAAGAGCTACGAGCAGTACTTC. The encoded protein is CASSYVKSYEQYF.

The V and J genes are TRBV10-1 and TRBJ2-5, with D possibly matching TRBD2 (6 bases). This CDR3 comprises 13 residues. Between the trimmed V and J ends, which lost 0 bases and 4 bases, there was a span of 6 bases. From germline, CDR1 is WNHNN and CDR2 SYGVQD (reference sequence). DNA of the CDR3: TGCGCCAGCAGTGAGTCGCGGGGAGAGACCCAGTACTTC. Its protein is CASSESRGETQYF.

V usage is TRBV4-1 and J usage is TRBJ1-3, with D tentatively TRBD1 (6 bases). The germline CDR1 and CDR2 sequences are MGHRA and YSYEKL. This CDR3 is built from 17 residues. V shed 2 bases and J shed 2 bases, with 16 bases lying between them. CDR3 region: CASSQSPLQGAGNTIYF. CDR3 coding DNA: TGCGCCAGCAGCCAAAGCCCATTACAGGGAGCTGGAAACACCATATATTTT.

The V and J genes are TRBV19 and TRBJ1-5; tentatively, D is TRBD1 (5 bases). Trimming cost V 3 bases and J 4 bases, with 16 bases left between them. The germline CDR1 and CDR2 sequences are LNHDA and SQIVND (reference sequence). CDR3 size: 16 residues. CDR3 in amino acids: CASSMGGRAGNQPQHF. The CDR3, as DNA: TGTGCCAGTAGTATGGGGGGGAGGGCCGGTAATCAGCCCCAGCATTTT. The variable domain in full, completed from reference TRBV19 and TRBJ1-5, reads DGGITQSPKYLFRKEGQNVTLSCEQNLNHDAMYWYRQDPGQGLRLIYYSQIVNDFQKGDIAEGYSVSREKKESFPLTVTSAQKNPTAFYLCASSMGGRAGNQPQHFGDGTRLSIL.